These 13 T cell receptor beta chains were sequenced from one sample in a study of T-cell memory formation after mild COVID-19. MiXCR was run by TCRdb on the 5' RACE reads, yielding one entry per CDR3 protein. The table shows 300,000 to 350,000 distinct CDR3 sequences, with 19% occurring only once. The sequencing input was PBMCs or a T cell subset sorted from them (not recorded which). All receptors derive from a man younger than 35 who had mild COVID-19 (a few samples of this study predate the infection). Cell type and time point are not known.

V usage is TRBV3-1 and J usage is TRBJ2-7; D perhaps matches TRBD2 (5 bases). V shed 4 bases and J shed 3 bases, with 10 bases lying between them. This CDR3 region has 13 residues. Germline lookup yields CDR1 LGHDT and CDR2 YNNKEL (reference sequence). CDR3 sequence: CASSPGLVYEQYF. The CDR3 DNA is TGTGCCAGCAGCCCTGGACTGGTCTACGAGCAGTACTTC.

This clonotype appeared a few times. The CDR3, as DNA: TGTGCCAGCAGCTCTAGCGGGGGTGGTAATTCACCCCTCCACTTT. This gives the protein CASSSSGGGNSPLHF. The genes are TRBV7-9 and TRBJ1-6; possibly TRBD1 for D (5 bases). Germline V gene sequence: CDR1 SEHNR, CDR2 FQNEAQ (reference sequence). V lost 4 bases and J lost 6, with 13 bases in between. The CDR3 spans 15 residues.

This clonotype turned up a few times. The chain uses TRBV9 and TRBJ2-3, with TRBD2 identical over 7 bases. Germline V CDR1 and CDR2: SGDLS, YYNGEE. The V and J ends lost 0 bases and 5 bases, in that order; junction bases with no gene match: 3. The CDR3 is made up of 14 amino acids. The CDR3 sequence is CASSVGREGDTQYF. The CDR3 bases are TGTGCCAGCAGCGTAGGCAGGGAGGGAGATACGCAGTATTTT.

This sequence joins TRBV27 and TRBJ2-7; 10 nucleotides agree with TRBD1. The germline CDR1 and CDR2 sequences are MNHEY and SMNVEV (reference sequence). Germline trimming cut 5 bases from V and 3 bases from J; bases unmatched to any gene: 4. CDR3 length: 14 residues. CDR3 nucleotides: TGTGCCAGCAGTGCGACAGGGGGCCTCTACGAGCAGTACTTC. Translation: CASSATGGLYEQYF.

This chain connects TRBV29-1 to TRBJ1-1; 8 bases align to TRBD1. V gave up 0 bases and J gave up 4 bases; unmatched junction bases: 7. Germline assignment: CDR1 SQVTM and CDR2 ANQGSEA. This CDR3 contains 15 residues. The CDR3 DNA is TGCAGCGTTGAAGACAGGGGGCGGGAGGGCACTGAAGCTTTCTTT. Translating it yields CSVEDRGREGTEAFF.

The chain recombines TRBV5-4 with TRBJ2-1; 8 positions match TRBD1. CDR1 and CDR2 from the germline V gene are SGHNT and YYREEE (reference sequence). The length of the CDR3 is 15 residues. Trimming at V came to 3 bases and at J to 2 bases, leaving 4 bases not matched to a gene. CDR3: CASSYDRGPYNEQFF. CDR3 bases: TGTGCCAGCAGCTATGACAGGGGCCCCTACAATGAGCAGTTCTTC. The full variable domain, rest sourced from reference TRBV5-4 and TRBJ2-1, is ETGVTQSPTHLIKTRGQQVTLRCSSQSGHNTVSWYQQALGQGPQFIFQYYREEENGRGNFPPRFSGLQFPNYSSELNVNALELDDSALYLCASSYDRGPYNEQFFGPGTRLTVL.

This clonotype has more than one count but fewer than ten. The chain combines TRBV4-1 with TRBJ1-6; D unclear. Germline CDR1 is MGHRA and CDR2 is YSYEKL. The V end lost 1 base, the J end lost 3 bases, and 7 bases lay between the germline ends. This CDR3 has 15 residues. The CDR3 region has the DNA TGCGCCAGCAGCCAAGTGTCCGGCTATAATTCACCCCTCCACTTT. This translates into CASSQVSGYNSPLHF.

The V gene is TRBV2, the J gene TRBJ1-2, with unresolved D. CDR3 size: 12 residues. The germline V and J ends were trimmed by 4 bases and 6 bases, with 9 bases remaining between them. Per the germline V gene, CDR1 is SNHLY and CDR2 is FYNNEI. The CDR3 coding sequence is TGTGCCAGCAGTGTCGGGCAGGATGGCTACACCTTC. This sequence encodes CASSVGQDGYTF.

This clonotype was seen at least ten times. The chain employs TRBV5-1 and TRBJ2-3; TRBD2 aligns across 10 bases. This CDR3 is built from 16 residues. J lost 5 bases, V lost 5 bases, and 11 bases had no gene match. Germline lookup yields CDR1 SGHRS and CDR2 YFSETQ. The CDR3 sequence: CASRSGLAGDVDTQYF. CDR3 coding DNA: TGCGCCAGCAGATCAGGTCTAGCGGGGGACGTAGATACGCAGTATTTT.

The CDR3 DNA sequence: TGTGCCAGCAGTATAACTAGCGTCCAAGAGACCCAGTACTTC. It translates to CASSITSVQETQYF. This sequence joins TRBV6-5 and TRBJ2-5; the match to TRBD2 covers 7 bases. CDR1 MNHEY and CDR2 SVGAGI come from the germline V gene. V was clipped by 5 bases and J by 1 base; unmatched bases: 4. This CDR3 region has 14 residues.

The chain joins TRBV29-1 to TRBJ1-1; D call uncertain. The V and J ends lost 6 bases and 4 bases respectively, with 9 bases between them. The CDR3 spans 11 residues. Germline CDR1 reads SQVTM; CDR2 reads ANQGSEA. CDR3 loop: CSVARGTEAFF. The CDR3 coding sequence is TGCAGCGTAGCCCGGGGCACTGAAGCTTTCTTT.

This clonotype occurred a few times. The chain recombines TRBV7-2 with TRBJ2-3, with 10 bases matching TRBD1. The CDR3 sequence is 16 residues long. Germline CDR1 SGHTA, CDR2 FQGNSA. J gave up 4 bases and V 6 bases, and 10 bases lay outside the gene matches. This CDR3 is CASRTRDRGSPDTQYF. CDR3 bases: TGTGCCAGCAGAACCCGGGACAGGGGATCCCCAGATACGCAGTATTTT.

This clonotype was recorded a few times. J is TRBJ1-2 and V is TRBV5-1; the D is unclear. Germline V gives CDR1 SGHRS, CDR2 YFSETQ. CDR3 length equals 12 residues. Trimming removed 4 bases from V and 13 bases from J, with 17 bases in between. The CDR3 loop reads CASSPGDRRGTF. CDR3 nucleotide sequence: TGCGCCAGCAGCCCTGGAGACCGACGAGGCACCTTC.